Following are 2 T cell receptor beta chains from one sample sequenced in a study of T cells in Graves' hyperthyroidism and ophthalmopathy. RNA transcripts were the template for amplifying TCR beta CDR3 regions. The study used the HTBI primer set for a first-round RT-PCR of the TCR CDR3. TCRdb reprocessed the multiplex PCR reads with MiXCR, giving one entry per CDR3 protein. The repertoire holds approximately 400,000 distinct CDR3 sequences, 14% to 15% seen once, with 32% in the top ten. The sequenced material came from blood. The receptor source for this set is a woman aged 25 to 39 with Graves' hyperthyroidism.

The J gene is TRBJ2-5, the V gene TRBV20-1; D is undetermined. The CDR3 covers 13 residues. Germline CDR1 reads DFQATT; CDR2 reads SNEGSKA (reference sequence). The V gene lost 0 bases and the J gene lost 0 bases, with 5 bases spanning the gap. Here the CDR3 DNA reads TGCAGTGCTAGAGAAGGCAACCAAGAGACCCAGTACTTC. It specifies CSAREGNQETQYF.

This clonotype was seen repeatedly, ten times or more. The chain carries TRBV2 and TRBJ1-4, with no clear D. The CDR3 sequence is 13 residues long. The V gene's germline CDR1 is SNHLY and CDR2 FYNNEI. Between the trimmed V and J ends, which lost 10 bases and 3 bases, there was a span of 12 bases. In nucleotides, the CDR3 is TGTGCCATCCTATGGAAGGCTAATGAAAAACTGTTTTTT. It is translated as CAILWKANEKLFF. Full variable domain (missing parts from reference TRBV2 and TRBJ1-4): EPEVTQTPSHQVTQMGQEVILRCVPISNHLYFYWYRQILGQKVEFLVSFYNNEISEKSEIFDDQFSVERPDGSNFTLKIRSTKLEDSAMYFCAILWKANEKLFFGSGTQLSVL.